A single sample gave rise to the 10 T cell receptor beta chains below, sequenced in a study of CD8 T cells in ankylosing spondylitis. TCRdb analysed the 5' RACE reads with MiXCR anew, one entry per CDR3 protein. The sample includes 110,000 to 150,000 distinct CDR3 sequences, 7% to 10% of them seen just once. Sequencing used synovial fluid, either unsorted or a sorted T cell fraction (not recorded which). Receptors were obtained from a male donor with ankylosing spondylitis.

This clonotype was picked up a small number of times. This chain joins TRBV5-4 and TRBJ2-1; the D is unclear. This CDR3 is built from 15 residues. The V gene lost 0 bases and the J gene lost 8 bases, with 15 bases spanning the gap. From germline, CDR1 is SGHNT and CDR2 YYREEE (reference sequence). CDR3 sequence: CASSLVASKPDEQFF. DNA of the CDR3: TGTGCCAGCAGCTTGGTCGCTAGTAAGCCGGATGAGCAGTTCTTC.

This clonotype was observed a handful of times. The chain uses TRBV12-3 or TRBV12-4 and TRBJ2-3; maybe TRBD2 (5 bases). The CDR3 is made up of 12 amino acids. Trimming left V 5 bases short and J 9 bases short, with 12 bases between. The CDR3 sequence: CASSVSPGTQYF. CDR3 DNA: TGTGCCAGCAGTGTGTCACCGGGAACGCAGTATTTT.

For this clonotype: Compared with germline, one end of the junction differs, possibly owing to a read error. This rearrangement joins TRBV7-7 to TRBJ2-7, with D unclear. Germline CDR1 SSHAT, CDR2 FNYEAQ (reference sequence). CDR3 length: 15 residues. In DNA, the CDR3 is TGTGCTAGCAGCTTAGACGCCGGCTCGACCTACGAGCAGTACTTC. Its protein product is CASSLDAGSTYEQYF.

This clonotype was recorded a few times. In DNA, the CDR3 is TGTGCCAGCAGCTGGATAGGGGGGCACACGCAGTATTTT. It translates to CASSWIGGHTQYF. This chain joins TRBV5-6 and TRBJ2-3; D assignment may be TRBD1 or TRBD2 (6 bases each). The CDR3 loop spans 13 amino acids. V was cut by 3 bases and J by 9 bases, with 14 bases left in between. Germline CDR1 is SGHDT and CDR2 is YYEEEE. The full variable domain, in which reference TRBV5-6 and TRBJ2-3 provide the parts outside the CDR3, is DAGVTQSPTHLIKTRGQQVTLRCSPKSGHDTVSWYQQALGQGPQFIFQYYEEEERQRGNFPDRFSGHQFPNYSSELNVNALLLGDSALYLCASSWIGGHTQYFGPGTRLTVL.

The chain combines TRBV5-8 with TRBJ1-1; weak D call: TRBD1 (5 bases). V lost 2 bases, J lost 0 bases, and 11 bases lay in between. The CDR3 extends over 15 amino acids. CDR1 and CDR2 from the germline V gene are SGHTS and YDEGEE. CDR3 coding DNA: TGTGCCAGCAGCTTCCAGGGTTTCATGAACACTGAAGCTTTCTTT. Amino acid sequence: CASSFQGFMNTEAFF.

This clonotype was detected a few times. The V and J genes are TRBV2 and TRBJ2-5; TRBD1 matches at 9 bases. Germline V gene sequence: CDR1 SNHLY, CDR2 FYNNEI. The CDR3 totals 16 residues. The J segment lost 3 bases and the V segment lost 4 bases, leaving 9 bases of the junction unmatched. CDR3 amino acids: CASSGDRVGGKETQYF. CDR3 sequence (DNA): TGTGCCAGCAGTGGGGACAGGGTTGGGGGCAAAGAGACCCAGTACTTC.

The sample holds many counts of this clonotype. The chain is built from TRBV24-1 and TRBJ2-1; 12 positions match TRBD2. This CDR3 is built from 18 residues. J was trimmed by 4 bases and V by 4 bases; bases with no gene match: 10. Germline V CDR1 and CDR2: KGHDR, SFDVKD. In DNA, the CDR3 is TGTGCCACCAGTGACCAAGGTCGGACTAGCGGGATTTACAATGAGCAGTTCTTC. Protein sequence: CATSDQGRTSGIYNEQFF.

The chain uses TRBV28 and TRBJ2-4; 8 nucleotides align to TRBD2. The CDR3 contains 15 residues. Germline V gives CDR1 MDHEN, CDR2 SYDVKM. V dropped 5 bases and J dropped 3; count of bases not matched to a gene: 6. The CDR3 DNA reads TGTGCCAGCAGTGTGACTAGCGCGGTCAAAAACATTCAGTACTTC. Residues: CASSVTSAVKNIQYF.

This clonotype was observed at least ten times. V is TRBV3-1 and J is TRBJ2-1, with D maybe TRBD2 (5 bases). Deletions cut 5 bases from V and 8 bases from J, with 19 bases between. Germline values: CDR1 LGHDT, CDR2 YNNKEL (reference sequence). The CDR3 is made up of 15 amino acids. The CDR3 reads CASSSPGSFGDEQFF. In nucleotides, the CDR3 is TGTGCCAGCAGCTCCCCCGGGTCTTTCGGGGATGAGCAGTTCTTC.

This clonotype was seen only once. CDR3 loop: CASSPLVSEAFF. The CDR3 region has the DNA TGTGCCAGCAGCCCACTCGTGAGTGAAGCTTTCTTT. This chain links TRBV28 with TRBJ1-1; D gene uncertain. Trimming cost V 6 bases and J 7 bases, with 12 bases left between them. Germline CDR1 MDHEN, CDR2 SYDVKM. The CDR3 is 12 amino acids.